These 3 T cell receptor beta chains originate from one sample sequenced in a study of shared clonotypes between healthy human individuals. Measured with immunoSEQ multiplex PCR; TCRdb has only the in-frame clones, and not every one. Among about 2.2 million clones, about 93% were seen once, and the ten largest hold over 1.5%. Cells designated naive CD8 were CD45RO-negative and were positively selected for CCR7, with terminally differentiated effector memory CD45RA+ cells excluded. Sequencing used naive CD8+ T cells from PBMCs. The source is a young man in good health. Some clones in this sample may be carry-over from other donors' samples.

CDR3 coding DNA: TGTGCCAGCAGCTCCCGGACAGCCGGTTTTAACTATGGCTACACCTTC. Residues: CASSSRTAGFNYGYTF. V gene TRBV5-8 combines with J gene TRBJ1-2; TRBD1 might be the D (6 bases). CDR1 is SGHTS, CDR2 YDEGEE, per germline. The CDR3 contains 16 residues. Trimming shortened V by 3 bases and J by 1 base, and 16 bases separated the two germline ends.

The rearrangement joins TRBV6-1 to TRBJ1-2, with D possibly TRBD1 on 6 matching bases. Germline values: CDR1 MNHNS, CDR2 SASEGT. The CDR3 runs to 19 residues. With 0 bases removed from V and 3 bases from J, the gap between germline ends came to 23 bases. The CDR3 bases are TGTGCCAGCAGTGAAGCGATCACAGACCGACAGGCGAAATACTATGGCTACACCTTC. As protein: CASSEAITDRQAKYYGYTF.

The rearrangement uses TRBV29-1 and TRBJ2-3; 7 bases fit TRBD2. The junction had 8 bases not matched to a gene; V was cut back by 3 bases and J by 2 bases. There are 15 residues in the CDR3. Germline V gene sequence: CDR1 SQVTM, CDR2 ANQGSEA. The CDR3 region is CSVDPETSITDTQYF. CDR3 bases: TGCAGCGTTGACCCGGAGACTAGCATCACAGATACGCAGTATTTT.